This T cell receptor beta chain was identified in a study of CD8+CD57+ T cells in acquired aplastic anemia. Study summary: When averaged, DNA from sorted CD4+ and CD8+ cells came to 3 to 4 ug.

Genomic DNA, serving as template, underwent TCR beta VDJ and CDR3 profiling. TCRdb re-derived calls from the reads in MiXCR, one entry per CDR3 protein. Of some 290,000 distinct CDR3 sequences in the sample, roughly 50% were seen once. Study outcomes and limitations: CD8+ Simpson's diversity did not differ significantly between patients and controls. The same twenty-nine CD8+ CDR3 sequences occurred in patients and in controls.

From germline, CDR1 is SGHTA and CDR2 FQGTGA. The V gene lost 8 bases and the J gene lost 4 bases, with 13 bases spanning the gap. CDR3 length equals 13 residues. In the case of this clonotype: Its antigen is unknown.

Sequenced material: sorted CD4+, CD8+, or CD8+CD57+ T cells (not recorded which) from PBMCs. This TCR was sampled from a human donor with severe aplastic anemia or a healthy control (not recorded which). The chain links TRBV7-3 to TRBJ2-3, with D perhaps TRBD1 (5 bases). This chain's CDR3 is CASSGRAADTQYF. In DNA form, the CDR3 reads TGTGCCAGCTCTGGCAGGGCCGCAGATACGCAGTATTTT.